The 21 T cell receptor beta chains below all came from one sample that was sequenced in a study of blood T cells in healthy people across ages. It was with a sample-barcoded 5' primer and a J-beta primer mix that a second PCR of roughly 7 to 12 cycles was run. Using its own MiXCR run on the 5' RACE reads, TCRdb lists one record per CDR3 protein. This sample has roughly 560,000 distinct CDR3 sequences, with approximately 25% found just once. The sample was also linked to a second study, of T cells of mothers and their children.

The sequencing input was blood. Every receptor here comes from a boy younger than 18 in good health.

The chain combines TRBV4-3 with TRBJ2-3, with 10 bases lining up with TRBD1. The CDR3 covers 18 residues. The V and J ends lost 0 bases and 2 bases, in that order; junction bases with no gene match: 8. Per germline, CDR1 LGHNA and CDR2 YSLEER. The CDR3 nucleotides read TGCGCCAGCAGCCAAGATGGGACAGGGGCCATTCTCACAGATACGCAGTATTTT. Translation: CASSQDGTGAILTDTQYF.

At least ten counts were recorded for this clonotype. A junction end diverges from the germline sequence, so it may reflect a read error. The rearrangement uses TRBV13 and TRBJ2-5; 9 bases map to TRBD1. The germline V gene encodes CDR1 PRHDT and CDR2 FYEKMQ (reference sequence). CDR3 size: 12 residues. This CDR3 is CASSFSGQGIDF. CDR3 coding DNA: TGTGCCAGCAGCTTCTCGGGACAGGGAATCGATTTC.

The chain employs TRBV3-1 and TRBJ1-3, with 7 nucleotides matching TRBD1. This CDR3 region has 15 residues. From germline, CDR1 is LGHDT and CDR2 YNNKEL (reference sequence). V shed 4 bases and J 3 bases; nucleotides not matched to a gene: 6. The chain's CDR3 is CASSLLQGIGNTIYF. CDR3 nucleotide sequence: TGTGCCAGCAGCCTCTTACAGGGGATTGGAAACACCATATATTTT.

This clonotype was detected only a few times. At one boundary the junction diverges from the germline segment, which might be a read error. This chain joins TRBV5-5 and TRBJ2-4; TRBD1 or TRBD2 may be the D gene (5 bases each). Germline V gene lookup returns CDR1 SGHKS and CDR2 YYEKEE (reference sequence). The CDR3 contains 17 residues. The CDR3 bases are TGTGTCAGCAGCTTTCGCCCCGGGACCTCCGGCAAAAACATTCAGTACTTC. This sequence encodes CVSSFRPGTSGKNIQYF.

The chain employs TRBV7-2 and TRBJ2-4, with TRBD1 matching over 7 bases. The CDR3 runs 16 residues. The V segment lost 1 base and the J segment 7 bases; nucleotides outside the gene matches: 10. The germline CDR1 and CDR2 sequences are SGHTA and FQGNSA. CDR3 amino acids: CASSLGPGGIANIQYF. The CDR3 region has the DNA TGTGCCAGCAGCTTAGGCCCAGGGGGAATCGCGAACATTCAGTACTTC.

V is TRBV5-1 and J is TRBJ2-1, with 10 bases lining up with TRBD2. The DNA end is a closer match to TRBJ2-7, so the J assignment may be wrong. The germline gives CDR1 SGHRS, CDR2 YFSETQ. The CDR3 covers 15 residues. The CDR3: CASSLVLAGVDEQYF. The CDR3 DNA reads as TGCGCCAGCAGCTTGGTCCTAGCGGGGGTCGACGAGCAGTACTTC.

The chain recombines TRBV3-1 with TRBJ1-2; 7 positions match TRBD1. Germline V gives CDR1 LGHDT, CDR2 YNNKEL (reference sequence). The ends lost 0 bases at V and 4 bases at J; junction bases unmatched: 5. The CDR3 contains 15 residues. The DNA for the CDR3 is TGTGCCAGCAGCCAAGATTTTCCAGGGGGCTATGGCTACACCTTC. Translation gives CASSQDFPGGYGYTF. Based on the CDR3 plus reference TRBV3-1 and TRBJ1-2, the full variable domain is DTAVSQTPKYLVTQMGNDKSIKCEQNLGHDTMYWYKQDSKKFLKIMFSYNNKELIINETVPNRFSPKSPDKAHLNLHINSLELGDSAVYFCASSQDFPGGYGYTFGSGTRLTVV.

Only a few counts were recorded for this clonotype. The V call is TRBV6-2 or TRBV6-3, the J call TRBJ2-7; 7 nucleotides align to TRBD1. CDR3 length: 14 amino acids. The trim removed 2 bases at V and 2 bases at J, leaving 3 bases unmatched. Germline V gives CDR1 MNHEY, CDR2 SVGEGT. The CDR3 region is CASSYPGQPYEQYF. The CDR3 bases are TGTGCCAGCAGTTACCCGGGACAGCCCTACGAGCAGTACTTC.

This chain uses TRBV28 with TRBJ2-5; D not certain. Per germline, CDR1 MDHEN and CDR2 SYDVKM. This CDR3 is built from 13 residues. The V end lost 3 bases, the J end lost 11 bases, and 16 bases lay between the germline ends. The CDR3 here is CASSFARDPEQYF. CDR3 DNA: TGTGCCAGCAGTTTTGCTAGGGATCCTGAGCAGTACTTC.

The CDR3 spells CASSEVLLAFGGNRAYEQYF. The CDR3, as DNA: TGTGCCAGCAGTGAAGTTTTGCTCGCTTTTGGAGGGAACAGGGCCTACGAGCAGTACTTC. The rearrangement uses TRBV2 and TRBJ2-7; TRBD1 or TRBD2 may be the D gene (6 bases each). Trimming left V 1 base short and J 2 bases short, with 27 bases between. Germline loops: CDR1 SNHLY, CDR2 FYNNEI. This CDR3 has 20 residues.

The chain joins TRBV20-1 to TRBJ2-1; 8 nucleotides match TRBD1. TRBJ2-7 explains the end of the DNA better; the J call may be wrong. This CDR3 is built from 15 residues. Germline assignment: CDR1 DFQATT and CDR2 SNEGSKA (reference sequence). This CDR3 is CSARSGDRGIYEQYF. CDR3 bases: TGCAGTGCTCGCTCGGGTGACAGGGGAATCTACGAGCAGTACTTC.

The chain has TRBV5-1 and TRBJ2-3; 7 nucleotides match TRBD1. The CDR3 loop spans 15 amino acids. Looked up from germline, CDR1 is SGHRS and CDR2 is YFSETQ. Losses at the gene ends were 4 bases for V and 6 bases for J; bases not matched to a gene: 11. For the CDR3, the DNA is TGCGCCAGCAGCCATGGCAGGGGGATCTGGGATACGCAGTATTTT. Translation gives CASSHGRGIWDTQYF.

The CDR3 loop is CASNYVGGGVNEQYF. The DNA of the CDR3 is TGTGCCAGCAACTACGTTGGGGGGGGAGTCAACGAGCAGTACTTC. This chain links TRBV11-2 with TRBJ2-7; 7 bases agree with TRBD2. Unmatched junction bases numbered 14, after V lost 7 bases and J lost 5 bases. Germline assignment: CDR1 SGHAT and CDR2 FQNNGV. CDR3 length: 15 residues.

The sample holds a few counts of this clonotype. This sequence joins TRBV27 and TRBJ2-5; the match to TRBD2 covers 15 bases. The J call may be incorrect, as the DNA end agrees better with TRBJ2-1. Germline CDR1 MNHEY, CDR2 SMNVEV (reference sequence). The CDR3 is made up of 18 amino acids. CDR3 DNA: TGTGCCAGCAGTTTAGATGGAGGACTAGCGGGAGGGGTGGGTGAGCAGTTCTTC. Encoded protein: CASSLDGGLAGGVGEQFF.

This clonotype has just a few counts. The chain is built from TRBV18 and TRBJ2-3, with 11 bases aligning to TRBD2. Per germline, CDR1 KGHSH and CDR2 LQKENI. The V segment lost 1 base and the J segment 3 bases; nucleotides outside the gene matches: 12. This CDR3 is built from 19 residues. The CDR3 reads CASSPQGHRTSGSTDTQYF. The CDR3 nucleotides read TGTGCCAGCTCACCACAGGGCCACAGAACTAGCGGGAGTACAGATACGCAGTATTTT.

This clonotype was detected a few times. The rearrangement uses TRBV5-1 and TRBJ2-1; the D gene is possibly TRBD1 (6 bases). This CDR3 has 13 residues. With 0 bases removed from V and 9 bases from J, the gap between germline ends came to 10 bases. Germline V CDR1 and CDR2: SGHRS, YFSETQ. CDR3 region: CASSLASGAEQFF. For the CDR3, the DNA is TGCGCCAGCAGCTTGGCCTCAGGGGCTGAGCAGTTCTTC.

On this clonotype: Mismatch with germline at one junction end may stem from a read error. V usage is TRBV20-1 and J usage is TRBJ2-5; 8 bases map to TRBD1. Germline V CDR1 and CDR2: DFQATT, SNEGSKA (reference sequence). The CDR3 has 14 amino acids. The CDR3 loop is CSATRQGRWETQHF. The CDR3 region has the DNA TGCAGTGCTACCCGACAGGGGAGGTGGGAGACCCAGCACTTC.

This chain links TRBV12-3 or TRBV12-4 with TRBJ1-5; the D gene is possibly TRBD1 (6 bases). Trimming pared 3 bases from V and 4 bases from J, leaving 10 bases between. The CDR3 loop spans 14 amino acids. Here the CDR3 reads CASSFGQNNQPQHF. CDR3 in DNA: TGTGCCAGCAGTTTTGGACAGAATAATCAGCCCCAGCATTTT.

The chain has TRBV21-1 and TRBJ2-5. TRBV21-1 is a pseudogene segment. This CDR3 has 17 residues. The CDR3 bases are TGTGCCAGCAGCAACGAGTGTCTCCATTCGTACCAAGAGACCCAGTACTTC. It translates to CASSNECLHSYQETQYF.

CDR3 DNA: TGTGCCAGCAGCATACTAGCGGGAGGAATCAGAGGAGGTTACAATGAGCAGTTCTTC. It yields the protein CASSILAGGIRGGYNEQFF. The gene calls are TRBV11-1 and TRBJ2-1; 12 bases match TRBD2. The germline gives CDR1 SGHAT, CDR2 FQDESV (reference sequence). The trim removed 5 bases at V and 4 bases at J, leaving 15 bases unmatched. CDR3 length: 19 residues. Full variable domain (missing parts from reference TRBV11-1 and TRBJ2-1): EAEVAQSPRYKITEKSQAVAFWCDPISGHATLYWYRQILGQGPELLVQFQDESVVDDSQLPKDRFSAERLKGVDSTLKIQPAELGDSAMYLCASSILAGGIRGGYNEQFFGPGTRLTVL.

This clonotype was detected a few times. The chain is built from TRBV11-2 and TRBJ1-2; 7 nucleotides match TRBD1. Germline V gene data show CDR1 as SGHAT and CDR2 as FQNNGV. J was trimmed by 8 bases and V by 5 bases; bases with no gene match: 11. The CDR3 sequence is 14 residues long. In DNA form, the CDR3 reads TGTGCCAGCAGCACAGACAGGGCAGGGGACGGCTACACCTTC. This codes for CASSTDRAGDGYTF.